Presented here are 26 T cell receptor beta chains from one specimen sequenced in a study of CD8+ T cells in alopecia areata. RNA extraction and reverse transcription yielded cDNA as sequencing template. Repertoires were generated with immunoSEQ multiplex PCR, while TCRdb's copy carries only in-frame clones and drops some. The table shows about 250,000 clones, with roughly two thirds occurring only once. The sample in question was CD4+ T cells sorted from blood, obtained at week 0. The receptor set was obtained from a human donor with alopecia areata.

This clone was seen more than once but under ten times. The DNA of the CDR3 is TGTGCCAGCAGCCAAGGGACTGGAGCGGGGAACAATGAGCAGTTCTTC. It encodes CASSQGTGAGNNEQFF. The chain combines TRBV4-2 with TRBJ2-1; 7 bases line up with TRBD2. The CDR3 consists of 16 residues. Per the germline V gene, CDR1 is LGHNA and CDR2 is YNFKEQ. The junction had 8 bases not matched to a gene; V was cut back by 1 base and J by 5 bases.

This clone appeared a few times. The rearrangement uses TRBV12-5 and TRBJ1-1; no reliable D call. Germline lookup yields CDR1 LGHNT and CDR2 FRNRAP. Trimming left V 2 bases short and J 7 bases short, with 5 bases between. The CDR3 sequence is 11 residues long. The CDR3 region is CASGLTDEAFF. CDR3 DNA: TGTGCTAGTGGTTTGACGGATGAAGCTTTCTTT.

The chain links TRBV5-6 to TRBJ1-2; 8 bases agree with TRBD1. Germline V gene lookup returns CDR1 SGHDT and CDR2 YYEEEE. The CDR3 sequence is 15 residues long. The V and J ends lost 0 bases and 2 bases, in that order; junction bases with no gene match: 3. Written as DNA, the CDR3 is TGTGCCAGCAGCTTGGTGGGACAGGAAAACTATGGCTACACCTTC. Translation gives CASSLVGQENYGYTF.

This chain uses TRBV29-1 with TRBJ1-1; 8 bases fit TRBD1. This CDR3 spans 14 amino acids. V gave up 5 bases and J gave up 1 base; unmatched junction bases: 6. The germline V gene encodes CDR1 SQVTM and CDR2 ANQGSEA. CDR3 in amino acids: CSVLGQGANTEAFF. The DNA of the CDR3 is TGCAGCGTTCTCGGACAGGGAGCGAACACTGAAGCTTTCTTT.

In its sample, this clone was seen a few times. The chain combines TRBV25-1 with TRBJ2-2, with D uncertain. Germline V gene data show CDR1 as MGHDK and CDR2 as SYGVNS. The CDR3 contains 13 residues. Trimming pared 4 bases from V and 4 bases from J, leaving 7 bases between. CDR3 in DNA: TGTGCCAGCAGTGTGCCGGGCACCGGGGAGCTGTTTTTT. Its protein product is CASSVPGTGELFF.

This clone was counted once. This chain links TRBV5-1 with TRBJ2-5, with TRBD1 matching 9 bases. V shed 4 bases and J 4 bases; nucleotides not matched to a gene: 5. Germline V gives CDR1 SGHRS, CDR2 YFSETQ. The CDR3 consists of 14 residues. Here the CDR3 reads CASSVGQGRETQYF. As DNA, the CDR3 is TGCGCCAGCAGCGTGGGACAGGGACGAGAGACCCAGTACTTC.

The chain is built from TRBV5-6 and TRBJ1-2; tentative D call: TRBD1 (5 bases). The CDR3 sequence is 13 residues long. CDR1 is SGHDT and CDR2 is YYEEEE in the germline V gene. Trimming stripped 2 bases from V and 6 bases from J, with 11 bases between. The CDR3 region is CASSFIGGDGYTF. The CDR3 nucleotides are TGTGCCAGCAGCTTCATCGGAGGGGATGGCTACACCTTC.

This clone was recorded only once. V gene TRBV30 combines with J gene TRBJ2-3; no clear D. The length of the CDR3 is 11 residues. Germline-derived CDR1 and CDR2 are GTSNPN and SVGIG (reference sequence). The V and J ends lost 1 base and 4 bases respectively, with 3 bases between them. Here the CDR3 DNA reads TGTGCCTGGAGTGCCCCAGATACGCAGTATTTT. As protein: CAWSAPDTQYF.

This clone was found once. This chain uses TRBV10-3 with TRBJ2-7; a possible D gene is TRBD1 (5 bases). From germline, CDR1 is ENHRY and CDR2 SYGVKD. Trimming shortened V by 4 bases and J by 2 bases, and 15 bases separated the two germline ends. This CDR3 contains 15 residues. The CDR3 is CAISGVKGLAYEQYF. The CDR3 nucleotides are TGTGCCATCAGTGGGGTGAAGGGGCTAGCCTACGAGCAGTACTTC.

The CDR3 loop reads CASSYVRTPYNEQFF. CDR3 in DNA: TGTGCCAGCAGTTATGTCCGGACACCCTACAATGAGCAGTTCTTC. This chain connects TRBV6-6 to TRBJ2-1; TRBD1 might be the D (5 bases). V was clipped by 3 bases and J by 2 bases, with 11 bases between them. The CDR3 has 15 residues. Per the germline V gene, CDR1 is MNHNY and CDR2 is SVGAGI (reference sequence).

About this clone itself: Other DNA sequences in this sample translate to the same CDR3. The chain couples TRBV29-1 to TRBJ2-3; D is possibly TRBD1 (5 bases). This CDR3 has 12 residues. In germline, CDR1 is SQVTM, CDR2 ANQGSEA. V was cut by 3 bases and J by 2 bases, with 6 bases left in between. This chain's CDR3 is CSVDRVTDTQYF. The CDR3 bases are TGCAGCGTTGACAGGGTCACAGATACGCAGTATTTT.

This clone was recorded once. The rearrangement uses TRBV6-5 and TRBJ2-7; D not certain. CDR3 length: 13 amino acids. CDR1 is MNHEY, CDR2 SVGAGI, per germline. Trimming shortened V by 6 bases and J by 3 bases, and 12 bases separated the two germline ends. The chain's CDR3 is CASRSNSYYEQYF. CDR3 nucleotides: TGTGCCAGCAGGTCTAATTCCTACTACGAGCAGTACTTC.

The chain carries TRBV6-5 and TRBJ1-4; D unresolved. The germline V gene has CDR1 MNHEY and CDR2 SVGAGI. CDR3 length: 14 residues. The V gene lost 6 bases and the J gene lost 0 bases, with 8 bases spanning the gap. The CDR3 spells CASRDGATNEKLFF. The DNA of the CDR3 is TGTGCCAGCAGGGACGGTGCAACTAATGAAAAACTGTTTTTT.

The rearrangement joins TRBV2 to TRBJ2-2; no definite D call. The CDR3 is made up of 14 amino acids. Trimming took off 1 base at V and 5 bases at J, with 8 bases between the two ends. Germline CDR1 reads SNHLY; CDR2 reads FYNNEI. The CDR3 DNA follows: TGTGCCAGCAGTGAAGGCTTGAGAACCGGGGAGCTGTTTTTT. Translating it yields CASSEGLRTGELFF.

This rearrangement joins TRBV2 to TRBJ1-5; D gene ambiguous. This CDR3 has 14 residues. V was clipped by 1 base and J by 3 bases, with 7 bases between them. CDR1 and CDR2 from the germline V gene are SNHLY and FYNNEI. The CDR3: CASSEEQFNQPQHF. The DNA of the CDR3 is TGTGCCAGCAGTGAAGAACAGTTCAATCAGCCCCAGCATTTT.

The chain couples TRBV30 to TRBJ1-5; D uncertain. Between the trimmed V and J ends, which lost 5 bases and 5 bases, there was a span of 16 bases. This CDR3 region has 14 residues. Germline V CDR1 and CDR2: GTSNPN, SVGIG (reference sequence). The CDR3 DNA is TGTGCCTGGGCAGATTCGGCAGATTATCAGCCCCAGCATTTT. It codes for CAWADSADYQPQHF.

This rearrangement joins TRBV5-6 to TRBJ1-2, with D uncertain. CDR1 is SGHDT, CDR2 YYEEEE, per germline. CDR3 length: 14 amino acids. The V gene lost 4 bases and the J gene lost 2 bases, with 12 bases spanning the gap. As DNA, the CDR3 is TGTGCCAGCAGCCCAACGTCCCGGAACTATGGCTACACCTTC. Translating it yields CASSPTSRNYGYTF.

This clone was observed once. The junction departs from the called germline gene at one end, perhaps through a read error. The chain has TRBV10-3 and TRBJ2-3, with D uncertain. The CDR3 loop spans 13 amino acids. Germline V gene data show CDR1 as ENHRY and CDR2 as SYGVKD. The CDR3: CAISEGSKDTQYF. The CDR3 region has the DNA TGTGCCATCAGTGAGGGCAGCAAAGATACGCAGTATTTT.

This clone has only a few counts. The CDR3, as DNA: TGTGCCAGCAGCGTAGGCCGGGACCTATACAATGAGCAGTTCTTC. It translates to CASSVGRDLYNEQFF. V gene TRBV9 combines with J gene TRBJ2-1; D might be TRBD1 or TRBD2, each matching 5 bases. In germline, CDR1 is SGDLS, CDR2 YYNGEE. The CDR3 loop spans 15 amino acids. Trimming removed 0 bases at V and 4 bases at J, with 11 bases between.

The chain uses TRBV5-6 and TRBJ2-7, with D uncertain. This CDR3 is 14 amino acids long. CDR1 is SGHDT and CDR2 is YYEEEE in the germline V gene. Trimming removed 2 bases from V and 3 bases from J, with 12 bases in between. The CDR3 DNA sequence: TGTGCCAGCAGCTTAGGATTTGGACGCTACGAGCAGTACTTC. It specifies CASSLGFGRYEQYF.

V usage is TRBV9 and J usage is TRBJ2-1; possible D gene TRBD2, 5 bases. The CDR3 runs to 14 residues. V was trimmed by 3 bases and J by 9 bases, leaving 16 bases between them. Germline lookup yields CDR1 SGDLS and CDR2 YYNGEE. The DNA for the CDR3 is TGTGCCAGCAGCGCCCCTCCGGGAAACGGTGAGCAGTTCTTC. Protein sequence: CASSAPPGNGEQFF. Full variable domain (rest looked up from reference TRBV9 and TRBJ2-1): DSGVTQTPKHLITATGQRVTLRCSPRSGDLSVYWYQQSLDQGLQFLIQYYNGEERAKGNILERFSAQQFPDLHSELNLSSLELGDSALYFCASSAPPGNGEQFFGPGTRLTVL.

The chain uses TRBV6-5 and TRBJ2-5; D is perhaps TRBD1 or TRBD2 (5 bases each). With 6 bases removed from V and 5 bases from J, the gap between germline ends came to 13 bases. The germline V gene has CDR1 MNHEY and CDR2 SVGAGI. The CDR3 is 13 residues long. The CDR3 nucleotides read TGTGCCAGCAGGCCCCGGGGCAGGGAGACCCAGTACTTC. Translated, it gives CASRPRGRETQYF.

The rearrangement uses TRBV7-9 and TRBJ2-7; D unresolved. Trimming took 4 bases from V and 4 from J, leaving 14 bases between them. CDR3 length: 14 amino acids. From germline, CDR1 is SEHNR and CDR2 FQNEAQ (reference sequence). In DNA form, the CDR3 reads TGTGCCAGCAGCTCAGACGGCGGATGGTACGAGCAGTACTTC. Protein: CASSSDGGWYEQYF.

This chain joins TRBV9 and TRBJ1-1; TRBD1 is a possible D gene (5 bases). The CDR3 extends over 18 amino acids. Trimming left V 3 bases short and J 1 base short, with 22 bases between. Germline V CDR1 and CDR2: SGDLS, YYNGEE. Here the CDR3 reads CASSAWGGARVGNTEAFF. The CDR3 DNA reads as TGTGCCAGCAGCGCTTGGGGAGGGGCCAGGGTTGGGAACACTGAAGCTTTCTTT.

This sequence joins TRBV30 and TRBJ2-5; TRBD2 matches 15 bases. Germline trimming cut 2 bases from V and 4 bases from J; bases unmatched to any gene: 8. Germline V gene data show CDR1 as GTSNPN and CDR2 as SVGIG (reference sequence). The CDR3 is 17 amino acids. The CDR3 protein is CAWSIGLAGGPGETQYF. DNA for the CDR3: TGTGCCTGGAGTATTGGACTAGCGGGGGGGCCTGGAGAGACCCAGTACTTC.

This clone was observed a handful of times. The V call is TRBV6-5, the J call TRBJ1-2; D possibly corresponds to TRBD1 (5 bases). Germline CDR1 is MNHEY and CDR2 is SVGAGI. This CDR3 comprises 15 residues. The ends were cut back, 2 bases at V and 8 bases at J, with 18 bases in the middle. The DNA of the CDR3 is TGTGCCAGCAGTTACCACCGGCAGGGCGGAGGAGGCTACACCTTC. Its protein product is CASSYHRQGGGGYTF.